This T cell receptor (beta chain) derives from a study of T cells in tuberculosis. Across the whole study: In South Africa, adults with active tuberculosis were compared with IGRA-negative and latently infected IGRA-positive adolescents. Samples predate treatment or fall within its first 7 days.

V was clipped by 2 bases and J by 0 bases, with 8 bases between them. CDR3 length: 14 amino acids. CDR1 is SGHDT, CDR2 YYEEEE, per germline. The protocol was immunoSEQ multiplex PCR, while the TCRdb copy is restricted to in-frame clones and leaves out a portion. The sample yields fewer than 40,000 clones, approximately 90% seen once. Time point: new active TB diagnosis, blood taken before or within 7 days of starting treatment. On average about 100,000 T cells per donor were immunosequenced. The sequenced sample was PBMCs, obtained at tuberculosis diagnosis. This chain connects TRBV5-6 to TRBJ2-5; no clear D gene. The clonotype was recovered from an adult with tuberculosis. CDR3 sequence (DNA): TGTGCCAGCAGCTTACTCTCGTACCAAGAGACCCAGTACTTC. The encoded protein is CASSLLSYQETQYF.